Each of the 27 T cell receptor beta chains below was sequenced from the same sample in a study of OX40 agonist ivuxolimab in advanced cancers. Sequencing was performed with immunoSEQ multiplex PCR; in TCRdb, only in-frame clones are kept and a portion is missing. The table lists about 60,000 clones, roughly nine tenths of them singletons. This specimen consisted of CD4+ or CD8+ T cells sorted from blood, obtained in a trial of the OX40 agonist ivuxolimab. These receptors were taken from an adult with an advanced solid tumor such as melanoma, head and neck, liver or kidney cancer.

The V call is TRBV28, the J call TRBJ1-4, with 9 bases identical to TRBD1. The J segment lost 6 bases and the V segment lost 3 bases, leaving 5 bases of the junction unmatched. Germline-derived CDR1 and CDR2 are MDHEN and SYDVKM. The CDR3 consists of 15 residues. For the CDR3, the DNA is TGTGCCAGCAGTTTCAACAGGGGGCGTTATGAAAAACTGTTTTTT. It specifies CASSFNRGRYEKLFF. Full variable domain (remainder filled in from reference TRBV28 and TRBJ1-4): DVKVTQSSRYLVKRTGEKVFLECVQDMDHENMFWYRQDPGLGLRLIYFSYDVKMKEKGDIPEGYSVSREKKERFSLILESASTNQTSMYLCASSFNRGRYEKLFFGSGTQLSVL.

This chain links TRBV14 with TRBJ2-3; the match to TRBD2 covers 8 bases. Germline V CDR1 and CDR2: SGHDN, FVKESK. The V gene end was trimmed by 0 bases and the J gene end by 0 bases; junction bases not matched to a gene: 2. This CDR3 is built from 16 residues. This chain's CDR3 is CASSQDSGASTDTQYF. The CDR3 DNA reads as TGTGCCAGCAGCCAAGATAGCGGGGCTAGCACAGATACGCAGTATTTT.

CDR3 nucleotides: TGTGCCTGGAGGCCCAGGGGCCGAGAGACCCAGTACTTC. This gives the protein CAWRPRGRETQYF. J is TRBJ2-5 and V is TRBV30, with D perhaps matching TRBD1 (6 bases). Trimming shortened V by 3 bases and J by 4 bases, and 12 bases separated the two germline ends. Germline assignment: CDR1 GTSNPN and CDR2 SVGIG (reference sequence). This CDR3 is 13 amino acids long.

The rearrangement joins TRBV6-5 to TRBJ2-3; either TRBD1 or TRBD2 may supply D (6 bases each). Germline CDR1 is MNHEY and CDR2 is SVGAGI. The CDR3 extends over 14 amino acids. Trimming removed 6 bases at V and 5 bases at J, with 15 bases between. For the CDR3, the DNA is TGTGCCAGCAGACCGAGGGGGGTCGGAGATACGCAGTATTTT. Its translation: CASRPRGVGDTQYF.

This clone was picked up one time. The chain combines TRBV19 with TRBJ1-1; D gene uncertain. Deletions cut 2 bases from V and 5 bases from J, with 6 bases between. CDR3 size: 12 residues. Per germline, CDR1 LNHDA and CDR2 SQIVND (reference sequence). CDR3 sequence (DNA): TGTGCCAGTAGTATACTTGGTACTGAAGCTTTCTTT. Translation gives CASSILGTEAFF.

The rearrangement uses TRBV4-3 and TRBJ2-4; 9 positions agree with TRBD2. The CDR3 spans 15 residues. CDR1 and CDR2 (germline): LGHNA, YSLEER. V shed 4 bases and J 8 bases; nucleotides not matched to a gene: 9. CDR3 sequence (DNA): TGCGCCAGCAGCCTGGTGGCTAGCGGGGTTGACATTCAGTACTTC. Protein: CASSLVASGVDIQYF.

The rearrangement joins TRBV5-4 to TRBJ1-6; D gene ambiguous. The CDR3 length is 14 residues. Germline V lookup: CDR1 SGHNT, CDR2 YYREEE (reference sequence). Trimming pared 0 bases from V and 6 bases from J, leaving 7 bases between. As DNA, the CDR3 is TGTGCCAGCAGCTTGGGGGTTTTTAATTCACCCCTCCACTTT. Residues: CASSLGVFNSPLHF.

The chain has TRBV2 and TRBJ1-6, with D perhaps matching TRBD1 (5 bases). This CDR3 region has 15 residues. V lost 3 bases, J lost 5 bases, and 11 bases lay in between. Germline V lookup: CDR1 SNHLY, CDR2 FYNNEI. This CDR3 is CASSDGRVDNSPLHF. The CDR3 DNA reads as TGTGCCAGCAGTGATGGCAGGGTTGATAATTCACCCCTCCACTTT.

This chain uses TRBV7-9 with TRBJ2-3; D is perhaps TRBD1 (6 bases). The CDR3 contains 14 residues. Germline V gene data show CDR1 as SEHNR and CDR2 as FQNEAQ (reference sequence). Trimming stripped 5 bases from V and 1 base from J, with 10 bases between. The chain's CDR3 is CASSQRTGTDTQYF. The DNA of the CDR3 is TGTGCCAGCAGCCAACGGACAGGCACAGATACGCAGTATTTT.

V usage is TRBV28 and J usage is TRBJ2-1, with D possibly matching TRBD1 (6 bases). Germline CDR1 reads MDHEN; CDR2 reads SYDVKM. V was pared by 6 bases and J by 2 bases, with 17 bases between. The CDR3 runs to 16 residues. In DNA form, the CDR3 reads TGTGCCAGCAGAACTCCCGGGACAACAACCTACAATGAGCAGTTCTTC. It yields the protein CASRTPGTTTYNEQFF.

This clone was counted a few times. The DNA of the CDR3 is TGTGCCAGCAGATCTGGCGGGGACAGTGCCGCCGGGGAGCTGTTTTTT. Its protein product is CASRSGGDSAAGELFF. The chain joins TRBV28 to TRBJ2-2; D is perhaps TRBD1 (7 bases). The CDR3 has 16 residues. Germline lookup yields CDR1 MDHEN and CDR2 SYDVKM. Trimming cost V 6 bases and J 6 bases, with 20 bases left between them.

This clone was seen a few times. The DNA for the CDR3 is TGCAGCGTTGAAACAGGGGGCACTGAAGCTTTCTTT. It codes for CSVETGGTEAFF. The chain uses TRBV29-1 and TRBJ1-1; 8 nucleotides agree with TRBD1. J was trimmed by 4 bases and V by 2 bases; bases with no gene match: 0. CDR1 SQVTM and CDR2 ANQGSEA come from the germline V gene. The CDR3 totals 12 residues.

This clone was recorded once. The chain joins TRBV6-5 to TRBJ1-4; no clear D gene. V lost 5 bases, J lost 8 bases, and 15 bases lay in between. The germline gives CDR1 MNHEY, CDR2 SVGAGI. The CDR3 spans 14 residues. CDR3 nucleotide sequence: TGTGCCAGCAGTGAAAATGGGGAAGGAGAAAAACTGTTTTTT. Amino acid sequence: CASSENGEGEKLFF.

By sample share, this clone is medium-sized. The chain joins TRBV6-5 to TRBJ2-7, with 11 bases identical to TRBD1. Trimming cost V 7 bases and J 6 bases; bases outside gene matches: 5. This CDR3 has 13 residues. Per germline, CDR1 MNHEY and CDR2 SVGAGI. The CDR3 sequence is CASTIGTGGEQYF. CDR3 DNA sequence: TGTGCCAGCACTATCGGGACAGGGGGCGAGCAGTACTTC.

The chain has TRBV28 and TRBJ2-7; 11 nucleotides align to TRBD2. Trimming took 5 bases from V and 0 from J; bases not matched to a gene: 3. The CDR3 spans 15 residues. The germline CDR1 and CDR2 sequences are MDHEN and SYDVKM. CDR3 bases: TGTGCCAGCAGTCTAGCGGGAGGACCCTCCTACGAGCAGTACTTC. Translation gives CASSLAGGPSYEQYF.

J is TRBJ2-1 and V is TRBV7-2; D is possibly TRBD1 (5 bases). CDR1 is SGHTA and CDR2 is FQGNSA in the germline V gene. Trimming stripped 5 bases from V and 6 bases from J, with 11 bases between. The CDR3 length is 13 residues. This CDR3 is CASSLKGFNEQFF. The CDR3 region has the DNA TGTGCCAGCAGCCTAAAGGGGTTCAATGAGCAGTTCTTC.

The chain carries TRBV15 and TRBJ2-1; no definite D call. The V end was cut by 0 bases, the J end by 3 bases, with 9 bases between. Germline V gene data show CDR1 as LNHNV and CDR2 as YYDKDF (reference sequence). CDR3 length equals 15 residues. The CDR3 DNA sequence: TGTGCCACCAGCAGAGAAACACCAAACTACAATGAGCAGTTCTTC. Protein sequence: CATSRETPNYNEQFF.

This chain joins TRBV7-2 and TRBJ1-1; 10 bases fit TRBD1. With 3 bases clipped from V and 5 bases from J, the junction kept 3 bases outside the gene matches. Looked up from germline, CDR1 is SGHTA and CDR2 is FQGNSA. This CDR3 comprises 14 residues. Written as DNA, the CDR3 is TGTGCCAGCAGCTTGAGACAGGGGGCAACTGAAGCTTTCTTT. It is translated as CASSLRQGATEAFF.

This sequence joins TRBV10-3 and TRBJ1-1; D call uncertain. The germline CDR1 and CDR2 sequences are ENHRY and SYGVKD. Trimming took off 0 bases at V and 5 bases at J, with 10 bases between the two ends. The CDR3 loop spans 14 amino acids. CDR3 region: CAISESDARTEAFF. The DNA for the CDR3 is TGTGCCATCAGTGAGTCGGACGCAAGGACTGAAGCTTTCTTT.

V gene TRBV18 combines with J gene TRBJ2-5; 7 bases map to TRBD2. The V and J ends lost 0 bases and 7 bases, in that order; junction bases with no gene match: 14. In germline, CDR1 is KGHSH, CDR2 LQKENI. The CDR3 is 17 residues long. CDR3 sequence: CASSPPTLADSLGTQYF. CDR3 nucleotides: TGTGCCAGCTCACCACCGACTCTAGCGGACTCCCTGGGGACCCAGTACTTC.

The chain combines TRBV9 with TRBJ2-2; no reliable D call. The CDR3 contains 15 residues. In germline, CDR1 is SGDLS, CDR2 YYNGEE. V was shortened by 4 bases and J by 4 bases, with 14 bases between the two germline ends. This CDR3 reads CASSISPRSTGELFF. In nucleotides, the CDR3 is TGTGCCAGCAGCATTAGCCCGCGCAGCACCGGGGAGCTGTTTTTT.

In DNA form, the CDR3 reads TGTGCCAGCACCATGGGGCGGGACAGCCCCTACGAGCAGTACTTC. Translation: CASTMGRDSPYEQYF. The chain recombines TRBV2 with TRBJ2-7; a possible D gene is TRBD1 (7 bases). V was cut by 7 bases and J by 2 bases, with 18 bases left in between. The CDR3 has 15 amino acids. Germline CDR1 and CDR2: SNHLY and FYNNEI.

The V call is TRBV7-2, the J call TRBJ2-2; 7 nucleotides match TRBD2. Germline-derived CDR1 and CDR2 are SGHTA and FQGNSA. V was pared by 1 base and J by 4 bases, with 9 bases of the junction left unmatched. CDR3 length: 17 amino acids. Here the CDR3 reads CASSLVSAGTGTGELFF. The DNA of the CDR3 is TGTGCCAGCAGCTTAGTCTCAGCGGGGACGGGCACCGGGGAGCTGTTTTTT. Full variable domain (remainder filled in from reference TRBV7-2 and TRBJ2-2): GAGVSQSPSNKVTEKGKDVELRCDPISGHTALYWYRQSLGQGLEFLIYFQGNSAPDKSGLPSDRFSAERTGGSVSTLTIQRTQQEDSAVYLCASSLVSAGTGTGELFFGEGSRLTVL.

The V call is TRBV30, the J call TRBJ2-2; no reliable D call. Trimming removed 0 bases at V and 5 bases at J, with 7 bases between. Germline V lookup: CDR1 GTSNPN, CDR2 SVGIG (reference sequence). The CDR3 covers 13 residues. The CDR3 DNA is TGTGCCTGGAGTGTCATCGGTACCGGGGAGCTGTTTTTT. This codes for CAWSVIGTGELFF.

V gene TRBV6-1 combines with J gene TRBJ2-7; 9 positions match TRBD1. Trimming cost V 4 bases and J 6 bases; bases outside gene matches: 13. CDR3 length: 16 amino acids. The germline gives CDR1 MNHNS, CDR2 SASEGT. Written as DNA, the CDR3 is TGTGCCAGCAGTGTCCCGGCTGGACAGGGGATCGCCGAGCAGTACTTC. Its protein is CASSVPAGQGIAEQYF.

This chain joins TRBV19 and TRBJ1-2; no clear D gene. Germline V gene lookup returns CDR1 LNHDA and CDR2 SQIVND (reference sequence). The V gene lost 3 bases and the J gene lost 4 bases, with 9 bases spanning the gap. This CDR3 contains 13 residues. The CDR3 DNA reads as TGTGCCAGTAGTATCAAGGGAGGCTATGGCTACACCTTC. Amino acids: CASSIKGGYGYTF.

The chain employs TRBV19 and TRBJ1-1; TRBD1 might be the D (5 bases). This CDR3 spans 14 amino acids. Looked up from germline, CDR1 is LNHDA and CDR2 is SQIVND (reference sequence). The ends were cut back, 5 bases at V and 2 bases at J, with 12 bases in the middle. The CDR3 DNA sequence: TGTGCCAGTAGTTGGAGCAGGGCAAACACTGAAGCTTTCTTT. Amino acids: CASSWSRANTEAFF.